The clone carrying this TCR beta chain appeared once. How the authors handled the data: Cell counts per sample came from amplifying reference gene primers. Profiled with immunoSEQ multiplex PCR; TCRdb holds only in-frame clones, not every one. D and trimming were read from the DNA, whereas the V and J calls and clone size are those reported in that table. The data hold about 130,000 clones, with approximately 83% observed a single time. The CDR3 has 14 amino acids. Germline V lookup: CDR1 SGHTA, CDR2 FQGTGA. V was pared by 3 bases and J by 4 bases, with 12 bases between. This sample was taken from a study of blood T cell repertoires in COVID-19. For the study at large: Sites in the United States, Italy and Spain provided acute and convalescent COVID-19 samples.

The receptor was derived from a woman between 50 and 59 years old who had recovered from COVID-19. Material for sequencing was peripheral blood. This rearrangement joins TRBV7-3 to TRBJ1-1; no clear D. The DNA of the CDR3 is TGTGCCAGCAGCTTCTATTCTGGTGTCACTGAAGCTTTCTTT. Amino acid sequence: CASSFYSGVTEAFF.